This record covers a single TCR beta chain. As yet, its antigen is unknown. The CDR3 has 16 amino acids. V lost 5 bases to trimming and J lost 0 bases; unmatched junction nucleotides: 7. CDR1 and CDR2 from the germline V gene are SGHAT and FQDESV (reference sequence). The source of roughly 2.1 micrograms of genomic DNA for TCR beta libraries was cryopreserved PBMCs. This entry comes from a study of cytotoxic CD8 clonotypes in ibrutinib-treated CLL. Looking at the study overall: The patients comprised 11 relapsed/refractory and roughly 15 treatment-naive cases, around 17 IGHV unmutated. Study-wide findings and caveats: Among the clonotypes, public ones were uncommon and contracted or held stable on treatment. Sampling times, which were not matched between the groups, differed between sustained-remission patients and progressing patients.

TCRdb's copy holds only in-frame clones and misses some; the assay was immunoSEQ multiplex PCR. The profile shows approximately 60,000 clones, nearly 55% of them singletons. The V call is TRBV11-1, the J call TRBJ2-3; 8 bases match TRBD1. This TCR came from a human donor with chronic lymphocytic leukemia. Source: PBMCs, taken at disease progression, from a patient treated with ibrutinib. The DNA of the CDR3 is TGTGCCAGCAGCCGCCGGACAGGGTTTAGCACAGATACGCAGTATTTT. Translated: CASSRRTGFSTDTQYF. Based on the CDR3 plus reference TRBV11-1 and TRBJ2-3, the full variable domain is EAEVAQSPRYKITEKSQAVAFWCDPISGHATLYWYRQILGQGPELLVQFQDESVVDDSQLPKDRFSAERLKGVDSTLKIQPAELGDSAMYLCASSRRTGFSTDTQYFGPGTRLTVL.